This is a list of T cell receptor beta chains from one sample in a study of blood T cell repertoires in COVID-19. Assay used: immunoSEQ multiplex PCR; TCRdb lists only in-frame clones, some missing. Seen here are under 200,000 clones, roughly 87% observed once, and the top ten hold about 7%. Specimen: PBMCs or T cells enriched from blood (not recorded which). The origin of the receptors is a woman aged 45-65 years who had recovered from COVID-19. The CDR3 runs from the conserved cysteine through the conserved F or W. Each record gives: clone size, D gene, J gene, V gene, CDR3 length, CDR3 DNA, CDR3 protein. The D gene is left open where the match is weak. Size is stated for part of the rows, as once, few or many counts, or as a class when the clone is expanded.

few	TRBD1	TRBJ1-2	TRBV4-3	14	TGCGCCAGCAGCCACGACAGGGGGAACTATGGCTACACCTTC	CASSHDRGNYGYTF
-	-	TRBJ1-2	TRBV4-1	15	TGCGCCAGCAGCCAAGGTCCAGGCAGTAACTATGGCTACACCTTC	CASSQGPGSNYGYTF
-	TRBD1	TRBJ1-5	TRBV2	17	TGTGCCAGCAGTATTAACCGGGACAGGGCGACTGATCAGCCCCAGCATTTT	CASSINRDRATDQPQHF
-	-	TRBJ1-5	TRBV6-5	14	TGTGCCAGCAGAGGAACAGGGTTCAATCAGCCCCAGCATTTT	CASRGTGFNQPQHF
-	TRBD2	TRBJ2-4	TRBV6-2/TRBV6-3	16	TGTGCCAGCAGTTTTTACTCTGGCGGGAGGGGTCACATTCAGTACTTC	CASSFYSGGRGHIQYF
-	-	TRBJ2-7	TRBV11-2	14	TGTGCCAGCAGCCCCCACCCCGGGACCTACGAGCAGTACTTC	CASSPHPGTYEQYF
-	TRBD2	TRBJ2-7	TRBV5-6	16	TGTGCCAGCAGCACGGTCAGGACTAGCGGTACCTACGAGCAGTACTTC	CASSTVRTSGTYEQYF
-	TRBD1	TRBJ1-5	TRBV19	16	TGTGCCAGTAGTTCAAAGGGGGCAGCTGGCAATCAGCCCCAGCATTTT	CASSSKGAAGNQPQHF
-	TRBD1	TRBJ2-7	TRBV7-8	15	TGTGCCAGCAGCTTACTCGGGACAGGGATCTACGAGCAGTACTTC	CASSLLGTGIYEQYF
-	TRBD2	TRBJ2-7	TRBV28	16	TGTGCCAGCAGTCCACGACTAGCGGGAGCCCCGGGGGAGCAGTACTTC	CASSPRLAGAPGEQYF
-	TRBD1	TRBJ1-4	TRBV7-6	15	TGTGCCAGCAGCTTATGGGGACAGGGCAATGAAAAACTGTTTTTT	CASSLWGQGNEKLFF
-	-	TRBJ1-2	TRBV7-2	12	TGTGCCAGCGGCCAAAGGGGGTATGGCTACACCTTC	CASGQRGYGYTF
-	-	TRBJ1-1	TRBV29-1	11	TGCAGCGTCGGAGGGGTTACTGAAGCTTTCTTT	CSVGGVTEAFF
-	-	TRBJ1-5	TRBV5-6	15	TGTGCCAGCAGCTTGGCCAGGGGAAAGGTTCAGCCCCAGCATTTT	CASSLARGKVQPQHF
-	-	TRBJ2-5	TRBV18	13	TGTGCCAGCTCACCTACAGGTCTTGAGACCCAGTACTTC	CASSPTGLETQYF
-	-	TRBJ1-2	TRBV27	12	TGTGCCAGCAGTTACCGGGGAGATGGCTACACCTTC	CASSYRGDGYTF
-	-	TRBJ2-5	TRBV5-4	14	TGTGCCAGCAGCTTGGTGGGGAGAGGGGAGACCCAGTACTTC	CASSLVGRGETQYF
-	TRBD2	TRBJ2-2	TRBV19	24	TGTGCCAGTAGTATGAGTCGGCGGGCAGGGGGGACTAGCGGGACCTCGCCGGCACGCCGGGAGCTGTTTTTT	CASSMSRRAGGTSGTSPARRELFF
-	-	TRBJ1-2	TRBV1	15	TGCACCAGCAGCCCCCACAGGGGGCGAGGCTATGGCTACACCTTC	CTSSPHRGRGYGYTF
-	-	TRBJ1-1	TRBV18	15	TGTGCCAGCTCACCCTTCGGAGAGGGGAACACTGAAGCTTTCTTT	CASSPFGEGNTEAFF
once	TRBD2	TRBJ2-1	TRBV24-1	16	TGTGCCACCAGTGACTCGCGGAGTAGCGGGAGGGGTGAGCAGTTCTTC	CATSDSRSSGRGEQFF
-	TRBD1	TRBJ2-3	TRBV19	14	TGTGCCAGTAGGCGGACAGGGGACACAGATACGCAGTATTTT	CASRRTGDTDTQYF
-	-	TRBJ2-3	TRBV29-1	13	TGCAGCGTTGAGGGCCGTCAGACAGATACGCAGTATTTT	CSVEGRQTDTQYF